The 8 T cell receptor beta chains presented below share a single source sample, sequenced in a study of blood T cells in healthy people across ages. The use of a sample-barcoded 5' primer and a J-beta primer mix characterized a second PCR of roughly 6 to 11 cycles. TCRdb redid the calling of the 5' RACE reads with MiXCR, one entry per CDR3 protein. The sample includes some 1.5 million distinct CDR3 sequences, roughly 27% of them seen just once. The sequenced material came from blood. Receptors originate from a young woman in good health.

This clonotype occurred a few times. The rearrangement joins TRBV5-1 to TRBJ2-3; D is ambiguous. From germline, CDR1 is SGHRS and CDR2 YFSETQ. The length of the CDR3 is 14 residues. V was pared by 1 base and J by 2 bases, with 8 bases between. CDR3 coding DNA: TGCGCCAGCAGCTTGTCGCGGCCCACAGATACGCAGTATTTT. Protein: CASSLSRPTDTQYF.

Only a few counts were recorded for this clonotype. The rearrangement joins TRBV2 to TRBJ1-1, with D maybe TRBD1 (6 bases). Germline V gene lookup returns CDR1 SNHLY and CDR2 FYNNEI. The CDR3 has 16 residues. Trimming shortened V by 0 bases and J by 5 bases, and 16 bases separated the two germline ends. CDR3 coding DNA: TGTGCCAGCAGTGAAGCGCTTCGGGGGCGCGGAACTGAAGCTTTCTTT. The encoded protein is CASSEALRGRGTEAFF.

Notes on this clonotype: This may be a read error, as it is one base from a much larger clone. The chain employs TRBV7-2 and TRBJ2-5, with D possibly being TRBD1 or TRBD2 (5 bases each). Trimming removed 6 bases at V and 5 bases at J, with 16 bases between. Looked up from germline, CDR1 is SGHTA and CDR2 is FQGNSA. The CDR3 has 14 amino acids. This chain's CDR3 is CASRVGRELETQYF. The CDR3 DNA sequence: TGTGCCAGCAGGGTGGGCAGGGAGCTGGAGACCCAGTACTTC.

In DNA, the CDR3 is TGCGCCAGCAGCTTTAGCGGGGGGGCCAAGGATGAGCAGTACTTC. It is translated as CASSFSGGAKDEQYF. The J gene is TRBJ2-1, the V gene TRBV5-1; 11 bases are shared with TRBD2. Near its end, the DNA agrees better with TRBJ2-7, so the J call may be wrong. Germline CDR1 is SGHRS and CDR2 is YFSETQ. The CDR3 covers 15 residues.

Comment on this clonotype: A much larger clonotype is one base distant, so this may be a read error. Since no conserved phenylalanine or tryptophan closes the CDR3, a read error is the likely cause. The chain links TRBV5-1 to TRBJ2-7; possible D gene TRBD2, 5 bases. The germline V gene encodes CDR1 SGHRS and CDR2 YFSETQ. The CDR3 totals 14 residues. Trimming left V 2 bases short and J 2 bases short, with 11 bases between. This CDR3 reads CASSFRTGTYEQYI. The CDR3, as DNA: TGCGCCAGCAGCTTTCGGACGGGGACCTACGAGCAGTACATC.

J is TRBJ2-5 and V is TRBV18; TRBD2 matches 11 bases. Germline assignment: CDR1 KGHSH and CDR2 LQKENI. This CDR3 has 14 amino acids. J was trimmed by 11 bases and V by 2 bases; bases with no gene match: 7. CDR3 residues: CASSPTSGRREQYF. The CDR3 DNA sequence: TGTGCCAGCTCACCAACTAGCGGGAGAAGGGAGCAGTACTTC.

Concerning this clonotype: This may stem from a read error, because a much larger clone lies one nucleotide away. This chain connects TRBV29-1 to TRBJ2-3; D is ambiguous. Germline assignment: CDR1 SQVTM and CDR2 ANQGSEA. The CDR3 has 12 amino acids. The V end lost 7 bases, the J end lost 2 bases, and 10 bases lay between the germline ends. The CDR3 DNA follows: TGCAGCGGTGAGGTGTTCACAGATACGCAGTATTTT. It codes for CSGEVFTDTQYF.

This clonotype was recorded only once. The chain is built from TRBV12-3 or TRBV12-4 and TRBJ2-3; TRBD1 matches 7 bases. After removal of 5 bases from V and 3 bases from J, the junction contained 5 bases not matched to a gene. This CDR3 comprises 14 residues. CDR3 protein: CASSSDRETDTQYF. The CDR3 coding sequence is TGTGCCAGCAGTAGTGACAGGGAGACAGATACGCAGTATTTT.